Each of the 20 T cell receptor beta chains below was sequenced from the same sample in a study of tumor-infiltrating lymphocytes in localized non-small cell lung cancer. Sequencing used immunoSEQ multiplex PCR; TCRdb keeps in-frame clones, though not all of them. The repertoire holds under 15,000 clones, 80% seen once, with over 10% in the top ten. Sequencing was performed on lung tumor tissue. These receptors all come from a human donor with non-small cell lung cancer.

The chain combines TRBV18 with TRBJ2-5; no clear D gene. Trimming shortened V by 4 bases and J by 2 bases, and 5 bases separated the two germline ends. Germline loops: CDR1 KGHSH, CDR2 LQKENI. This CDR3 is 12 amino acids long. CDR3 amino acids: CASSRLQETQYF. The CDR3 DNA is TGTGCCAGCTCACGACTGCAAGAGACCCAGTACTTC.

In its sample, this clone was seen a few times. This chain joins TRBV18 and TRBJ1-1, with 7 bases aligning to TRBD1. Germline V lookup: CDR1 KGHSH, CDR2 LQKENI. The CDR3 extends over 16 amino acids. With V trimmed by 4 bases and J by 1 base, 9 bases remained unmatched. In DNA, the CDR3 is TGTGCCAGCTCACTGAACAGGGGCGCCCAGAACACTGAAGCTTTCTTT. Translation gives CASSLNRGAQNTEAFF.

This clone was observed a few times. This chain links TRBV7-8 with TRBJ1-2; perhaps TRBD1 as D (6 bases). CDR1 SGHVS and CDR2 FQNEAQ come from the germline V gene. The CDR3 has 14 residues. The V end was cut by 5 bases, the J end by 3 bases, with 13 bases between. In DNA, the CDR3 is TGTGCCAGCAGCCACGGACAGAAGTACTATGGCTACACCTTC. Amino acids: CASSHGQKYYGYTF.

V gene TRBV15 combines with J gene TRBJ1-5, with 8 bases identical to TRBD1. Trimming removed 0 bases from V and 3 bases from J; junction bases left unmatched: 4. The CDR3 covers 16 residues. Per germline, CDR1 LNHNV and CDR2 YYDKDF (reference sequence). This CDR3 is CATSRDRGQFNQPQHF. The CDR3 bases are TGTGCCACCAGCAGAGACAGGGGGCAATTCAATCAGCCCCAGCATTTT. The whole variable domain, filled in from reference TRBV15 and TRBJ1-5, reads DAMVIQNPRYQVTQFGKPVTLSCSQTLNHNVMYWYQQKSSQAPKLLFHYYDKDFNNEADTPDNFQSRRPNTSFCFLDIRSPGLGDTAMYLCATSRDRGQFNQPQHFGDGTRLSIL.

This sequence joins TRBV7-6 and TRBJ2-7; D possibly matches TRBD1 or TRBD2 (5 bases each). This CDR3 is 13 amino acids long. Germline V CDR1 and CDR2: SGHVS, FNYEAQ. Trimming removed 5 bases from V and 1 base from J, with 9 bases in between. CDR3 region: CASSKGRSYEQYF. In DNA form, the CDR3 reads TGTGCCAGCAGCAAGGGACGGTCCTACGAGCAGTACTTC.

The chain recombines TRBV30 with TRBJ1-2; 7 nucleotides match TRBD1. With V trimmed by 2 bases and J by 5 bases, 2 bases remained unmatched. CDR1 GTSNPN and CDR2 SVGIG come from the germline V gene (reference sequence). The CDR3 is 12 amino acids. The CDR3 here is CAWSRDSYGYTF. The CDR3 nucleotides read TGTGCCTGGAGTCGGGACAGTTATGGCTACACCTTC.

This clone appeared a single time. The sample contains more than one DNA sequence encoding this CDR3. This sequence joins TRBV19 and TRBJ1-2; TRBD1 is a possible D gene (5 bases). The CDR3 spans 12 residues. The V end was cut by 5 bases, the J end by 4 bases, with 8 bases between. Germline V gene lookup returns CDR1 LNHDA and CDR2 SQIVND (reference sequence). CDR3 bases: TGTGCCAGTAGTGGGACGGTCTATGGCTACACCTTC. Translating it yields CASSGTVYGYTF.

This clone has only a few counts. The chain joins TRBV7-8 to TRBJ1-2, with 9 bases aligning to TRBD1. With V trimmed by 4 bases and J by 8 bases, 5 bases remained unmatched. The CDR3 is 13 residues long. Germline V gene data show CDR1 as SGHVS and CDR2 as FQNEAQ. CDR3 DNA sequence: TGTGCCAGCAGCTGGGGGACAGGGCGAGGCTACACCTTC. As protein: CASSWGTGRGYTF.

The gene calls are TRBV19 and TRBJ2-7; 10 bases line up with TRBD1. Trimming removed 8 bases from V and 2 bases from J; junction bases left unmatched: 0. Germline V gives CDR1 LNHDA, CDR2 SQIVND (reference sequence). This CDR3 has 12 amino acids. This chain's CDR3 is CASGQGAYEQYF. CDR3 DNA sequence: TGTGCCAGTGGACAGGGGGCCTACGAGCAGTACTTC.

The J gene is TRBJ2-5, the V gene TRBV5-6, with D maybe TRBD1 (5 bases). Germline V gene data show CDR1 as SGHDT and CDR2 as YYEEEE. The CDR3 is 15 residues long. Deletions cut 3 bases from V and 2 bases from J, with 14 bases between. The DNA of the CDR3 is TGTGCCAGCAGCTCCGTAGGGGAAGGGCAAGAGACCCAGTACTTC. Its translation is CASSSVGEGQETQYF.

This chain joins TRBV29-1 and TRBJ1-1; possible D gene TRBD1, 6 bases. Per the germline V gene, CDR1 is SQVTM and CDR2 is ANQGSEA. The CDR3 totals 14 residues. V shed 4 bases and J shed 1 base, with 13 bases lying between them. The CDR3 is CSVGGGRGNTEAFF. The CDR3 DNA is TGCAGCGTTGGTGGGGGCCGGGGGAACACTGAAGCTTTCTTT. The complete variable domain, with remaining parts taken from reference TRBV29-1 and TRBJ1-1, reads SAVISQKPSRDICQRGTSLTIQCQVDSQVTMMFWYRQQPGQSLTLIATANQGSEATYESGFVIDKFPISRPNLTFSTLTVSNMSPEDSSIYLCSVGGGRGNTEAFFGQGTRLTVV.

The genes are TRBV7-9 and TRBJ1-2; D remains ambiguous. V lost 5 bases, J lost 4 bases, and 14 bases lay in between. The CDR3 covers 14 residues. Germline V gene lookup returns CDR1 SEHNR and CDR2 FQNEAQ (reference sequence). CDR3 sequence: CASSPETLSYGYTF. DNA for the CDR3: TGTGCCAGCAGCCCCGAGACCCTTAGCTATGGCTACACCTTC.

Points on this clone: An end of the junction differs from the germline gene, which may be a read error. The V call is TRBV10-3, the J call TRBJ2-5, with a possible D match to TRBD1 (5 bases). This CDR3 region has 15 residues. Germline V gene lookup returns CDR1 ENHRY and CDR2 SYGVKD. The CDR3 coding sequence is TGTGCCATCAGTGAATTTATAGGGGCACAAGAGCCCCAGTACTTC. Amino acid sequence: CAISEFIGAQEPQYF.

The V and J genes are TRBV15 and TRBJ2-1, with 9 positions matching TRBD2. Trimming took 5 bases from V and 4 from J; bases not matched to a gene: 6. The CDR3 has 15 amino acids. The germline gives CDR1 LNHNV, CDR2 YYDKDF (reference sequence). Here the CDR3 DNA reads TGTGCCACCAGCCCGGGACTAGCTAAATACAATGAGCAGTTCTTC. Protein sequence: CATSPGLAKYNEQFF.

The chain links TRBV7-2 to TRBJ1-1, with D perhaps TRBD1 (5 bases). Germline loops: CDR1 SGHTA, CDR2 FQGNSA. The germline V and J ends were trimmed by 2 bases and 4 bases, with 8 bases remaining between them. The CDR3 has 13 amino acids. CDR3 region: CASSLTGPTEAFF. CDR3 DNA: TGTGCCAGCAGCTTAACGGGGCCCACTGAAGCTTTCTTT.

The chain couples TRBV5-6 to TRBJ2-5, with 7 bases identical to TRBD1. V shed 3 bases, J shed 3 bases, and the junction held 8 bases outside the gene matches. Per germline, CDR1 SGHDT and CDR2 YYEEEE. The CDR3 length is 15 residues. CDR3 sequence: CASSSPDRAEETQYF. The DNA of the CDR3 is TGTGCCAGCAGCTCGCCAGACAGGGCCGAAGAGACCCAGTACTTC. Using reference TRBV5-6 and TRBJ2-5 for the parts outside the CDR3, the full variable domain is DAGVTQSPTHLIKTRGQQVTLRCSPKSGHDTVSWYQQALGQGPQFIFQYYEEEERQRGNFPDRFSGHQFPNYSSELNVNALLLGDSALYLCASSSPDRAEETQYFGPGTRLLVL.

This clone was counted between two and nine times. The rearrangement links TRBV6-1 to TRBJ2-1; 12 bases fit TRBD2. Germline-derived CDR1 and CDR2 are MNHNS and SASEGT. V trimming: 3 bases; J trimming: 4 bases; junction bases outside the gene matches: 4. The CDR3 totals 16 residues. The CDR3 spells CASSEQLAGGYNEQFF. CDR3 in DNA: TGTGCCAGCAGTGAGCAACTAGCGGGGGGTTACAATGAGCAGTTCTTC.

This chain joins TRBV6-6 and TRBJ2-6, with D maybe TRBD1 (6 bases). CDR1 and CDR2 (germline): MNHNY, SVGAGI (reference sequence). The CDR3 extends over 16 amino acids. V lost 10 bases and J lost 0, with 16 bases in between. The CDR3 bases are TGTGCCATTTCAACGGGACACCGCTCTGGGGCCAACGTCCTGACTTTC. Translating gives CAISTGHRSGANVLTF.

The chain recombines TRBV29-1 with TRBJ2-1; possibly TRBD2 for D (7 bases). The CDR3 is made up of 13 amino acids. Germline assignment: CDR1 SQVTM and CDR2 ANQGSEA. V lost 8 bases and J 4 bases, leaving 15 bases between the germline ends. CDR3 DNA sequence: TGCAGCCCGGGCGGGGGCCCTTACAATGAGCAGTTCTTC. This gives the protein CSPGGGPYNEQFF.

The rearrangement uses TRBV5-1 and TRBJ1-1, with D possibly being TRBD1 (5 bases). The V gene's germline CDR1 is SGHRS and CDR2 YFSETQ. V was pared by 0 bases and J by 5 bases, with 8 bases between. The CDR3 runs to 13 residues. The CDR3 is CASSLGGRTEAFF. CDR3 DNA: TGCGCCAGCAGCTTGGGGGGCCGGACTGAAGCTTTCTTT. The full variable domain, its missing parts supplied by reference TRBV5-1 and TRBJ1-1, is KAGVTQTPRYLIKTRGQQVTLSCSPISGHRSVSWYQQTPGQGLQFLFEYFSETQRNKGNFPGRFSGRQFSNSRSEMNVSTLELGDSALYLCASSLGGRTEAFFGQGTRLTVV.